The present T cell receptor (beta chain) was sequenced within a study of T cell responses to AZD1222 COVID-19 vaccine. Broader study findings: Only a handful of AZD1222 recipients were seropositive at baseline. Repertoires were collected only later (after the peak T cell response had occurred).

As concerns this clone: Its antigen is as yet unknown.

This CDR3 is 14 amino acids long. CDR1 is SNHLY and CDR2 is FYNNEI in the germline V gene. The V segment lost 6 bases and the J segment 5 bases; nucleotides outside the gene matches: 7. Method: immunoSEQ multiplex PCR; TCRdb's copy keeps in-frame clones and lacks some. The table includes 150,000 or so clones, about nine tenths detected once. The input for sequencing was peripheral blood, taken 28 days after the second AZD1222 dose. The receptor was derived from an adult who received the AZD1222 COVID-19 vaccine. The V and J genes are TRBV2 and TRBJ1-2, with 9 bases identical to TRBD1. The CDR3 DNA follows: TGTGCCAGCAGCGCGGGACAGGGAAGGTATGGCTACACCTTC. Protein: CASSAGQGRYGYTF.